This T cell receptor beta chain was identified during a study of human T cells and chemical hapten exposure. Time point given: healthy volunteer bleed at 2 weeks. The authors' total RNA extraction used unfractionated whole blood. The germline V gene has CDR1 LNHNV and CDR2 YYDKDF (reference sequence). The CDR3 is made up of 16 amino acids. The V segment lost 4 bases and the J segment 6 bases; nucleotides outside the gene matches: 9. TCRdb analysed the RACE reads with MiXCR anew, one entry per CDR3 protein. Here the sample spans tens of thousands of distinct CDR3 sequences, roughly 4% being singletons. This clonotype was observed at least ten times.

The sequence was collected from a female donor in good health. Some clones in this sample may be carry-over from other donors' samples. Specimen: whole blood. The chain employs TRBV15 and TRBJ2-3, with 11 bases fitting TRBD2. DNA for the CDR3: TGTGCCACCAGCACTGAACCTAGCGGGGGGCCTGATACGCAGTATTTT. It translates to CATSTEPSGGPDTQYF. Combining the CDR3 with reference TRBV15 and TRBJ2-3 gives the whole variable domain DAMVIQNPRYQVTQFGKPVTLSCSQTLNHNVMYWYQQKSSQAPKLLFHYYDKDFNNEADTPDNFQSRRPNTSFCFLDIRSPGLGDTAMYLCATSTEPSGGPDTQYFGPGTRLTVL.